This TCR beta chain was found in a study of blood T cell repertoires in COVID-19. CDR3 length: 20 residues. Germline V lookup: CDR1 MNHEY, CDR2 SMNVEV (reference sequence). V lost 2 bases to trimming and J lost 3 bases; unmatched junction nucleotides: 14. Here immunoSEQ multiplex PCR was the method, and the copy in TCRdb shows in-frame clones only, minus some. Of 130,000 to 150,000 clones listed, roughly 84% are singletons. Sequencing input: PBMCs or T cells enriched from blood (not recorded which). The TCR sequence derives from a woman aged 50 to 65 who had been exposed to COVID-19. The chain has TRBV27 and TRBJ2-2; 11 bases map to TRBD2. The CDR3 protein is CASSLLGQGGLAGYTGELFF. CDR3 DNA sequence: TGTGCCAGCAGTTTACTAGGACAGGGAGGACTAGCGGGTTACACCGGGGAGCTGTTTTTT.